This T cell receptor (beta chain) was recorded in a study of cytomegalovirus exposure and HLA in healthy donors. Study-wide findings and caveats: The study listed roughly 150 cytomegalovirus-associated TCR beta chains. When analyzed later, the rates of TCR association showed variation by HLA locus, with DRB1 the most and HLA-C the fewest.

Regarding this clone: The antigen is not known.

A multiplex PCR was run with 60 Vbeta primers and 13 Jbeta primers. The protocol was immunoSEQ multiplex PCR, while the TCRdb copy is restricted to in-frame clones and leaves out a portion. This sample has 150,000 to 200,000 clones; around 85% occur once, and the top ten carry around 2%. The CDR3 is 14 amino acids. Germline CDR1 is GTSNPN and CDR2 is SVGIG (reference sequence). Unmatched junction bases numbered 2, after V lost 1 base and J lost 0 bases. Sequencing was done on a sample of PBMCs. This sequence originates from a man aged 18 to 29 in good health and CMV-seronegative. The rearrangement joins TRBV30 to TRBJ1-1; 7 bases map to TRBD1. The CDR3 DNA is TGTGCCTGGAGTGCAGGGACAGTGAACACTGAAGCTTTCTTT. Its protein product is CAWSAGTVNTEAFF.